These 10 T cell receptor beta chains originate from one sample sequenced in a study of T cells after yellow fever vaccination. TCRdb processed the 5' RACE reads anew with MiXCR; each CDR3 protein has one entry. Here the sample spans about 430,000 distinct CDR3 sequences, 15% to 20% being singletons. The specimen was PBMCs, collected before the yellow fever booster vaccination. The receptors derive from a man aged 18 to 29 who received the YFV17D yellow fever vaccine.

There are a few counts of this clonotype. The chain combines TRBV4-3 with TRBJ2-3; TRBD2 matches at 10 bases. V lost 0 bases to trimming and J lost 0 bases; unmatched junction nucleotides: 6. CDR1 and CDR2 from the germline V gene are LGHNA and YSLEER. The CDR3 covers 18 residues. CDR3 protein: CASSQDFGLAASTDTQYF. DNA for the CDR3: TGCGCCAGCAGCCAAGACTTTGGACTAGCGGCTAGCACAGATACGCAGTATTTT.

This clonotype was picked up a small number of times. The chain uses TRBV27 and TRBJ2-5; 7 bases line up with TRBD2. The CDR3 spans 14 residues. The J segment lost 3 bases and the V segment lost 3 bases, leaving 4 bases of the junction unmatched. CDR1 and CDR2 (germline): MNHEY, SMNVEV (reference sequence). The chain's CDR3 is CASSLGGREETQYF. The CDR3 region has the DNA TGTGCCAGCAGTTTGGGGGGGAGGGAAGAGACCCAGTACTTC.

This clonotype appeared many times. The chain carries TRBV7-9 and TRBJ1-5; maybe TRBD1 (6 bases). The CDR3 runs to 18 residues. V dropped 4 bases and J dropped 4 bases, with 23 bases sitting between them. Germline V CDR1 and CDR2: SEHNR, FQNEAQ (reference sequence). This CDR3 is CASSSDPGALGRNQPQHF. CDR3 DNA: TGTGCCAGCAGCTCCGATCCGGGGGCGCTTGGAAGGAATCAGCCCCAGCATTTT.

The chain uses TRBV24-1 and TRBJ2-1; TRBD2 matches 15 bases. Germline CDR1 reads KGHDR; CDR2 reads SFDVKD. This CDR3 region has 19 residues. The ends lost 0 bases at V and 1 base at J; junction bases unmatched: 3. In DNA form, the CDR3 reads TGTGCCACCAGTGATTTGGGACTAGCGGGGGGGAGTTCCTACAATGAGCAGTTCTTC. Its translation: CATSDLGLAGGSSYNEQFF.

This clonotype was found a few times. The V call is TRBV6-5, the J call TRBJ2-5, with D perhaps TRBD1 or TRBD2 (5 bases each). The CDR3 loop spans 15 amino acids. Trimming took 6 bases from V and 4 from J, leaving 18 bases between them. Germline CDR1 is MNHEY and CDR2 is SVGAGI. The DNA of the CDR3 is TGTGCCAGCAGCAAGGGGATCCCCGGGGTAGAGACCCAGTACTTC. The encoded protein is CASSKGIPGVETQYF.

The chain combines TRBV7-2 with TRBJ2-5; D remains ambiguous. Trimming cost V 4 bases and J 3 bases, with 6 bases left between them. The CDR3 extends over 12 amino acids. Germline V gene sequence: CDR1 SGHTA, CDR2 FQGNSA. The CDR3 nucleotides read TGTGCCAGCAGCTCAATGGAAGAGACCCAGTACTTC. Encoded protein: CASSSMEETQYF.

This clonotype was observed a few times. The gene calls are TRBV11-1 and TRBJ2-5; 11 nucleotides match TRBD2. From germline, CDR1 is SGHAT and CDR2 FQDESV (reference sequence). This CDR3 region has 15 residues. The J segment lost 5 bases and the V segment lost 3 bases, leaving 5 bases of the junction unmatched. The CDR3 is CASSFGTSGLETQYF. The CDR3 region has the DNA TGTGCCAGCAGCTTTGGGACTAGCGGACTGGAGACCCAGTACTTC.

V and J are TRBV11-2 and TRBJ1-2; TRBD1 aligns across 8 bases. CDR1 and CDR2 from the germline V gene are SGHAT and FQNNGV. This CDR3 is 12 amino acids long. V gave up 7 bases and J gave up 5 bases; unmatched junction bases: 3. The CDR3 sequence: CASNGQGYGYTF. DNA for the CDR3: TGTGCCAGCAATGGACAGGGATATGGCTACACCTTC.

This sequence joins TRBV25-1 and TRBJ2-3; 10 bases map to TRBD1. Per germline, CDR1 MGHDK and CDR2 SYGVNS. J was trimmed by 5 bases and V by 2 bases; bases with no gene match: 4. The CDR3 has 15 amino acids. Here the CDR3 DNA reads TGTGCCAGCAGTGAAGGGGACAGGGGCGGAGATACGCAGTATTTT. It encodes CASSEGDRGGDTQYF.

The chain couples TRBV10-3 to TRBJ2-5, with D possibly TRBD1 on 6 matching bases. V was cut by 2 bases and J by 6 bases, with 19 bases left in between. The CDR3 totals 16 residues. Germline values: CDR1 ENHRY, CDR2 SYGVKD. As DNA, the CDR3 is TGTGCCATCAGTGAGGCCGACTTAGGGGGTAGGAAGACCCAGTACTTC. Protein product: CAISEADLGGRKTQYF.